Listed here is a single T cell receptor (beta chain). Its antigen remains unidentified. The CDR3 totals 13 residues. CDR1 SQVTM and CDR2 ANQGSEA come from the germline V gene. The V end was cut by 3 bases, the J end by 6 bases, with 14 bases between. Measured with immunoSEQ multiplex PCR; TCRdb has only the in-frame clones, and not every one. The sample yields fewer than 120,000 clones, around 90% seen once. This sample was taken from a study of T cell responses to AZD1222 COVID-19 vaccine. Overall study results and limits: Per reports, nearly half of all spike-specific TCRs target regions that are unmutated in variants.

The specimen comprised peripheral blood, sampled on day 0 of AZD1222 vaccination. The sequence was obtained from an adult in good health. V usage is TRBV29-1 and J usage is TRBJ1-1, with D perhaps TRBD1 (5 bases). The CDR3 coding sequence is TGCAGCGTTGACCGGCATGGGGGGGCTGAAGCTTTCTTT. Protein product: CSVDRHGGAEAFF.